This TCR beta chain emerged from a study of shared clonotypes between healthy human individuals. Sequencing was performed with immunoSEQ multiplex PCR; in TCRdb, only in-frame clones are kept and a portion is missing. The data show about 490,000 clones, around 80% seen once. Trimming left V 0 bases short and J 2 bases short, with 22 bases between. This CDR3 contains 19 residues. This sequence was found in a woman aged 35 to 49 in good health. Some clones in this sample may be carry-over from other donors' samples. J is TRBJ2-5 and V is TRBV23-1, with a possible D match to TRBD1 (5 bases). TRBV23-1 is marked as an open reading frame, function uncertain. The sample taken for sequencing was PBMCs. In nucleotides, the CDR3 is TGCGCCAGCAGTCAATCGTCCCAGGGATCGTGGGGCAGACAAGAGACCCAGTACTTC. It codes for CASSQSSQGSWGRQETQYF.